These 8 T cell receptor beta chains were sequenced from one sample in a study of cytomegalovirus exposure and HLA in healthy donors. This PCR relied on a set of 60 Vbeta primers and 13 Jbeta primers. Produced via immunoSEQ multiplex PCR; TCRdb's table is partial and in-frame only. The top ten clones hold about 2.4% of a sample with roughly 150,000 clones, 80% to 90% of them seen once. The specimen was PBMCs. The receptor source for this set is a male donor in good health and CMV-seronegative.

A single count supports this clone. The chain has TRBV19 and TRBJ2-3; TRBD2 matches 8 bases. In germline, CDR1 is LNHDA, CDR2 SQIVND (reference sequence). The CDR3 length is 17 residues. Germline trimming cut 4 bases from V and 1 base from J; bases unmatched to any gene: 10. The CDR3 here is CASSRSGRALGTDTQYF. The CDR3 DNA reads as TGTGCCAGTAGTAGATCCGGGAGGGCCCTAGGCACAGATACGCAGTATTTT.

The rearrangement joins TRBV7-6 to TRBJ2-5, with 9 bases that match TRBD2. The trim removed 6 bases at V and 3 bases at J, leaving 23 bases unmatched. The CDR3 is 20 amino acids. The V gene's germline CDR1 is SGHVS and CDR2 FNYEAQ. CDR3 DNA: TGTGCCAGCAGACTAGGGGCGGGAGGGGGCGCCCCTTTCGGGGAAGAGACCCAGTACTTC. Residues: CASRLGAGGGAPFGEETQYF.

J is TRBJ2-5 and V is TRBV28, with 7 bases that match TRBD1. The CDR3 contains 17 residues. Germline V lookup: CDR1 MDHEN, CDR2 SYDVKM. With V trimmed by 0 bases and J by 3 bases, 10 bases remained unmatched. CDR3 nucleotide sequence: TGTGCCAGCAGTTTATGGGACCCGGGACAGACAGAAGAGACCCAGTACTTC. It specifies CASSLWDPGQTEETQYF.

This clone was counted a single time. J is TRBJ1-1 and V is TRBV9; D call uncertain. CDR3 size: 14 residues. Germline CDR1 is SGDLS and CDR2 is YYNGEE. Trimming took 5 bases from V and 0 from J, leaving 11 bases between them. Here the CDR3 reads CASRTGGMNTEAFF. The CDR3 DNA reads TGTGCCAGCAGGACGGGAGGGATGAACACTGAAGCTTTCTTT.

The chain joins TRBV6-1 to TRBJ2-7, with D maybe TRBD2 (6 bases). The ends were cut back, 2 bases at V and 5 bases at J, with 10 bases in the middle. The CDR3 runs 13 residues. Germline CDR1 MNHNS, CDR2 SASEGT. The CDR3: CASSEPPGDEQYF. CDR3 DNA: TGTGCCAGCAGTGAACCCCCGGGGGACGAGCAGTACTTC.

The chain links TRBV7-9 to TRBJ1-2; 8 positions agree with TRBD1. V shed 1 base, J shed 6 bases, and the junction held 10 bases outside the gene matches. The CDR3 has 16 residues. The germline gives CDR1 SEHNR, CDR2 FQNEAQ (reference sequence). This chain's CDR3 is CASSLDGRAGGDGYTF. CDR3 DNA: TGTGCCAGCAGCTTAGACGGTCGGGCAGGGGGCGATGGCTACACCTTC. Full variable domain (remainder filled in from reference TRBV7-9 and TRBJ1-2): DTGVSQNPRHKITKRGQNVTFRCDPISEHNRLYWYRQTLGQGPEFLTYFQNEAQLEKSRLLSDRFSAERPKGSFSTLEIQRTEQGDSAMYLCASSLDGRAGGDGYTFGSGTRLTVV.

J is TRBJ2-7 and V is TRBV2, with 8 bases identical to TRBD2. CDR3 size: 13 residues. CDR1 SNHLY and CDR2 FYNNEI come from the germline V gene. V was pared by 5 bases and J by 3 bases, with 3 bases of the junction left unmatched. The CDR3 DNA reads as TGTGCCAGCAGTCGACTAGCGAGCTACGAGCAGTACTTC. This sequence encodes CASSRLASYEQYF.

The chain uses TRBV7-3 and TRBJ1-1, with 9 nucleotides matching TRBD1. The CDR3 is 13 residues long. CDR1 is SGHTA and CDR2 is FQGTGA in the germline V gene. The ends lost 5 bases at V and 5 bases at J; junction bases unmatched: 3. The CDR3 nucleotides are TGTGCCAGCAGCCAGGGACAGGGTACTGAAGCTTTCTTT. Its translation is CASSQGQGTEAFF.